This TCR beta chain emerged from a study of CD8+ T cells in alopecia areata. The study, taken as a whole, reports: Sharing of TCRs across patients appeared less clear than in mice, possibly for HLA-related reasons.

Lesional scalp punch biopsies and peripheral blood came from alopecia areata patients. Sorting of CD4+ and CD8+ T cells was performed on PBMCs. Looked up from germline, CDR1 is MDHEN and CDR2 is SYDVKM. The CDR3 has 16 amino acids. The junction had 7 bases not matched to a gene; V was cut back by 5 bases and J by 1 base. Remarks on this clone: The antigen is unknown.

It was cDNA, reverse transcribed from extracted RNA, that served as the sequencing template. Clones were sequenced by immunoSEQ multiplex PCR, and TCRdb holds only the in-frame ones, with some missing. Among 65,000 to 95,000 clones listed, 51% were seen once. The receptor was derived from a human donor with alopecia areata. This sequence joins TRBV28 and TRBJ1-1, with TRBD1 identical over 10 bases. The sample consisted of NKG2D-high CD8+ T cells sorted from blood. In DNA form, the CDR3 reads TGTGCCAGCAGTATCGGGACAGGGGCGGGGAACACTGAAGCTTTCTTT. It codes for CASSIGTGAGNTEAFF.